This entry describes one T cell receptor (beta chain). Its antigen is unidentified. The data were taken from a study of shared clonotypes between healthy human individuals. In germline, CDR1 is GTSNPN, CDR2 SVGIG (reference sequence). The CDR3 sequence is 18 residues long. The junction had 13 bases not matched to a gene; V was cut back by 3 bases and J by 0 bases. As defined, naive CD8 cells were CD45RO-negative and positively selected for CCR7, with terminally differentiated effector memory CD45RA+ cells excluded. Study-level findings and limits: The study's rarefaction showed incomplete sorted-subset sequencing despite large depth.

TCRdb's copy holds only in-frame clones and misses some; the assay was immunoSEQ multiplex PCR. The sample contains some 2 million clones, approximately 95% of which appear only once. V usage is TRBV30 and J usage is TRBJ2-7; 11 bases fit TRBD2. The source material was naive CD8+ T cells sorted from blood. The clonotype was recovered from a man younger than 30 in good health. CDR3 protein: CAWRGPASGGPSSYEQYF. The CDR3, as DNA: TGTGCCTGGAGGGGCCCAGCTAGCGGGGGGCCAAGCTCCTACGAGCAGTACTTC. Drawing the rest from reference TRBV30 and TRBJ2-7, the complete variable domain is SQTIHQWPATLVQPVGSPLSLECTVEGTSNPNLYWYRQAAGRGLQLLFYSVGIGQISSEVPQNLSASRPQDRQFILSSKKLLLSDSGFYLCAWRGPASGGPSSYEQYFGPGTRLTVT.